The rows below give T cell receptor beta chains drawn from one sample of a study of beta chain features in type 1 diabetes. Measured with immunoSEQ multiplex PCR; TCRdb has only the in-frame clones, and not every one. Here the sample spans over 650,000 clones, roughly an eighth being singletons. What was sequenced was naive CD4+ T cells from blood. The source is a man in his late teens or twenties with type 1 diabetes. The CDR3 runs from the conserved cysteine through the conserved F or W. Fields, in order: D gene, V gene, clone size, J gene, CDR3 DNA, CDR3 protein. A D gene is named only where the DNA matches it firmly. Not every row has a clone size; where given, it reads once, few, many or a size class.

TRBD2	TRBV5-1	few	TRBJ2-6	TGCGCCAGCAGCTCCCGTTTAGCGGGACTGAGTGGTGCCAACGTCCTGACTTTC	CASSSRLAGLSGANVLTF
NA	TRBV29-1	few	TRBJ2-7	TGCAGCGTTGAGAACGGACCCTACGAGCAGTACTTC	CSVENGPYEQYF
NA	TRBV25-1	NA	TRBJ1-1	TGTGCCAGCAGACAATACAGGGATAATGAAGCTTTCTTT	CASRQYRDNEAFF
NA	TRBV27	NA	TRBJ2-3	TGTGCCAGCAGCCCCAGACAGGGCACAGATACGCAGTATTTT	CASSPRQGTDTQYF
TRBD1	TRBV15	NA	TRBJ2-6	TGTGCCACCAGAAAACCGGGACAGACGTCTGGGGCCAACGTCCTGACTTTC	CATRKPGQTSGANVLTF
TRBD2	TRBV6-6	NA	TRBJ2-3	TGTGCCAGCGGACTAGCGGGAGCGGCCCCTACGCAGTATTTT	CASGLAGAAPTQYF
NA	TRBV5-4	NA	TRBJ1-1	TGTGCCAGCAGCTTCGCGTGGGGCACGAACACTGAAGCTTTCTTT	CASSFAWGTNTEAFF
NA	TRBV13	NA	TRBJ1-4	TGTGCCAGCAGCTCAGTCCTTAATGAAAAACTGTTTTTT	CASSSVLNEKLFF
TRBD1	TRBV7-2	few	TRBJ2-5	TGTGCCAGCAGCTCTCAAATCAGGACAGGGGGACGGGAGACCCAGTACTTC	CASSSQIRTGGRETQYF
NA	TRBV9	few	TRBJ2-2	TGTGCCAGCAGCGTTGGACCCGGGGAGCTGTTTTTT	CASSVGPGELFF
TRBD2	TRBV5-1	NA	TRBJ2-1	TGCGCCAGCAGTCATCCGGGACTAGCGGGAGTATGGGAGCAGTTCTTC	CASSHPGLAGVWEQFF
TRBD2	TRBV30	NA	TRBJ2-3	TGTGCCTGGAGTAGAGGGACTAGCGGGAGCACAGATACGCAGTATTTT	CAWSRGTSGSTDTQYF
TRBD2	TRBV18	NA	TRBJ2-3	TGTGCCAGCTCACCACTCCTAGCGGGAGATAGCACAGATACGCAGTATTTT	CASSPLLAGDSTDTQYF
NA	TRBV30	NA	TRBJ2-5	TGTGCCTGGACTCCCGGCGGCCAAGAGACCCAGTACTTC	CAWTPGGQETQYF
NA	TRBV7-9	few	TRBJ1-1	TGTGCCAGCAGCTTAACCCAGCAGAACACTGAAGCTTTCTTT	CASSLTQQNTEAFF
NA	TRBV29-1	NA	TRBJ2-2	TGCAGCGGGGGGTCGACCGGGGAGCTGTTTTTT	CSGGSTGELFF
TRBD1	TRBV23-1	few	TRBJ1-2	TGCGCCAGCAGTCAATTTATCCCGGGACAGGGGGCGGAAAGCTACACCTTC	CASSQFIPGQGAESYTF
NA	TRBV7-9	NA	TRBJ1-5	TGTGCCAGCAGCTTAGCTGGAGCCGGTAAGAAAGCCCAGCATTTT	CASSLAGAGKKAQHF
NA	TRBV5-6	NA	TRBJ1-2	TGTGCCAGCAGCTTGGTCGGGGGCCCCTATGGCTACACCTTC	CASSLVGGPYGYTF
NA	TRBV30	NA	TRBJ2-1	TGTGCCTGGAGTTCAGGGACCTACAATGAGCAGTTCTTC	CAWSSGTYNEQFF
TRBD2	TRBV9	NA	TRBJ2-1	TGTGCCAGCAGCGTAGGTGGAACTAGCGGGGGTTTCAATGAGCAGTTCTTC	CASSVGGTSGGFNEQFF
NA	TRBV19	few	TRBJ2-5	TGTGCCAGTAGTCGGGATCATAGGCAAGAGACCCAGTACTTC	CASSRDHRQETQYF
TRBD2	TRBV2	few	TRBJ2-2	TGTGCCAGCACCAAACTAGCGGGAGGGCCGCGAACCGGGGAGCTGTTTTTT	CASTKLAGGPRTGELFF
NA	TRBV27	NA	TRBJ1-4	TGTGCCAGCAGTTTAAGGCAGCCGGCAACTAATGAAAAACTGTTTTTT	CASSLRQPATNEKLFF
TRBD2	TRBV12-5	few	TRBJ2-7	TGTGCTAGTGGATTGAGCGGACTAGCGGTTCTAAACCCTCTCTACGAGCAGTACTTC	CASGLSGLAVLNPLYEQYF
NA	TRBV14	few	TRBJ1-1	TGTGCCAGCAGCCAAGTTAAATGGGTGAACACTGAAGCTTTCTTT	CASSQVKWVNTEAFF
NA	TRBV5-4	NA	TRBJ2-5	TGTGCCAGCAGCTTGGAGGGGAGATGGGAGACCCAGTACTTC	CASSLEGRWETQYF
NA	TRBV7-2	NA	TRBJ1-1	TGTGCCAACCCGACTCGCTCGGCGAACACTGAAGCTTTCTTT	CANPTRSANTEAFF
NA	TRBV5-1	NA	TRBJ1-1	TGCGCCAGCAGCTTGTGGCTGGGCGGCAACACTGAAGCTTTCTTT	CASSLWLGGNTEAFF
NA	TRBV30	NA	TRBJ2-7	TGTGCCTGGAGTCGAATGGGGGGCTCCTACGAGCAGTACTTC	CAWSRMGGSYEQYF
TRBD2	TRBV6-1	NA	TRBJ2-1	TGTGCCAGCAACGGGAGGGCCGCATACAATGAGCAGTTCTTC	CASNGRAAYNEQFF
NA	TRBV7-9	once	TRBJ1-1	TGTGCCAGCAGCTTAGGAGGGTCCACTGAAGCTTTCTTT	CASSLGGSTEAFF
NA	TRBV30	NA	TRBJ1-5	TGTGCCTGGAGTGCTAGGGTACAACAGCCCCAGCATTTT	CAWSARVQQPQHF
NA	TRBV30	few	TRBJ1-4	TGTGCCTGGAGGGGGTTTGAGGGAGAAAAACTGTTTTTT	CAWRGFEGEKLFF
NA	TRBV9	NA	TRBJ2-6	TGTGCCAGCAGCGGCTACTCTGGGGCCAACGTCCTGACTTTC	CASSGYSGANVLTF
NA	TRBV5-1	once	TRBJ2-5	TGCGCCAGCAGCTTAGGCACGACGGGAGAGACCCAGTACTTC	CASSLGTTGETQYF
NA	TRBV7-2	few	TRBJ2-7	TGTGCCAGCAGCTTAGGGTACCGAGACTACGAGCAGTACTTC	CASSLGYRDYEQYF
NA	TRBV7-2	few	TRBJ2-7	TGTGCCAGCAGCCCACACGGAACTAGCACCTACGAGCAGTACTTC	CASSPHGTSTYEQYF
TRBD2	TRBV7-2	few	TRBJ2-1	TGTGCCAGCAGCCTATATGGGACTAGCGGGAGGAATGAGCAGTTCTTC	CASSLYGTSGRNEQFF
NA	TRBV7-9	NA	TRBJ1-3	TGTGCCAGCAGAACGCGGCGGGGCGCTGGAAACACCATATATTTT	CASRTRRGAGNTIYF
NA	TRBV6-5	NA	TRBJ2-1	TGTGCCAGCAGTTTCTCGACAGTCTCCTACAATGAGCAGTTCTTC	CASSFSTVSYNEQFF
NA	TRBV7-2	NA	TRBJ2-7	TGTGCCAGCAGCTTGGGAAGGAACTACGAGCAGTACTTC	CASSLGRNYEQYF
TRBD1	TRBV7-9	NA	TRBJ2-7	TGTGCCAGCAGCTTAGTAACAGGGGGCTCCTACGAGCAGTACTTC	CASSLVTGGSYEQYF
TRBD1	TRBV9	few	TRBJ1-4	TGTGCCAGCAGCACCCGTCTGGGACAGGGAGGTGAAAAACTGTTTTTT	CASSTRLGQGGEKLFF
TRBD2	TRBV18	few	TRBJ2-3	TGTGCCAGCTCACCACAGTCGCTAGCGGGAGCCACAGATACGCAGTATTTT	CASSPQSLAGATDTQYF
NA	TRBV4-2	NA	TRBJ2-5	TGTGCCAGCATTCATGGTTGGACCCAGTACTTC	CASIHGWTQYF
NA	TRBV5-6	few	TRBJ1-1	TGTGCCAGCAGCCGCAGGGGCAGCCCCACTGAAGCTTTCTTT	CASSRRGSPTEAFF
NA	TRBV18	few	TRBJ2-5	TGTGCCAGCTCCTCCCAAGAGACCCAGTACTTC	CASSSQETQYF
NA	TRBV7-2	NA	TRBJ2-5	TGTGCCAGCAGCTTAAGTAAGGGCCAAGAGACCCAGTACTTC	CASSLSKGQETQYF
TRBD2	TRBV7-2	NA	TRBJ2-7	TGTGCCAGCAGCTTAGTATCCCGAGCGGGAGCGTACGAGCAGTACTTC	CASSLVSRAGAYEQYF
NA	TRBV10-3	NA	TRBJ2-1	TGTGCCATCAAACAGCTACCTGACAATGAGCAGTTCTTC	CAIKQLPDNEQFF
TRBD1	TRBV25-1	few	TRBJ1-1	TGTGCCAGCGGACCTACCGGGACAGTGAACACTGAAGCTTTCTTT	CASGPTGTVNTEAFF
NA	TRBV5-1	NA	TRBJ1-1	TGCGCCAGCAGCTTGTGGAGCTTGAACACTGAAGCTTTCTTT	CASSLWSLNTEAFF
TRBD1	TRBV7-2	NA	TRBJ1-6	TGTGCCAGCAGCTCCTCCTGGACAGGTCTCGATACCGGATCACCCCTCCACTTT	CASSSSWTGLDTGSPLHF
TRBD2	TRBV2	NA	TRBJ2-7	TGTGCCAGCACCCTAGAGGGGCTAGCGGGAGTTGAGCAGTACTTC	CASTLEGLAGVEQYF
TRBD1	TRBV7-2	NA	TRBJ1-2	TGTGCCAGCAGCCCGGACAGGGGCGCCGGCTATGGCTACACCTTC	CASSPDRGAGYGYTF